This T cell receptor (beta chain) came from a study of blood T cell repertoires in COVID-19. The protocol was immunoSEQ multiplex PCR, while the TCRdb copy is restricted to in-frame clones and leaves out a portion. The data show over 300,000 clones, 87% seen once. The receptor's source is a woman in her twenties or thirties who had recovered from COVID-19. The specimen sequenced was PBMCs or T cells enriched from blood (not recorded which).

Written as DNA, the CDR3 is TGTGCCAGCTCACCCCCAAACAGGGCCCCCTACGAGCAGTACTTC. Translation gives CASSPPNRAPYEQYF. This chain uses TRBV18 with TRBJ2-7; D might be TRBD1 (6 bases). Germline V gives CDR1 KGHSH, CDR2 LQKENI. V was cut by 3 bases and J by 2 bases, with 14 bases left in between. This CDR3 comprises 15 residues.